A selection of T cell receptor beta chains follows, all from one sample in a study of blood T cell repertoires in COVID-19. Sequenced by immunoSEQ multiplex PCR; TCRdb stores in-frame clones only, minus some. This table has fewer than 250,000 clones, 84% appearing once. The sequenced sample was peripheral blood. These receptors originate from a woman between 50 and 59 years old with active or convalescent COVID-19. Both conserved end residues are part of each CDR3. The D gene is left open where the match is weak. Clone size, where shown, is once, few, many, or a class for clones that have expanded.

-,-,TRBJ1-5,TRBV18,CASSDDGGDQPQHF,TGTGCCAGCTCTGACGACGGCGGGGATCAGCCCCAGCATTTT
TRBD1,-,TRBJ1-2,TRBV5-1,CASSFAGGINYGYTF,TGCGCCAGCAGCTTTGCAGGGGGCATTAACTATGGCTACACCTTC
-,once,TRBJ1-3,TRBV7-9,CASSGLDTIYF,TGTGCCAGCAGCGGACTAGACACCATATATTTT
-,-,TRBJ1-1,TRBV23-1,CASSHPTGPDGAFF,TGCGCCAGCAGCCACCCAACAGGCCCCGATGGGGCTTTCTTT
TRBD2,-,TRBJ2-1,TRBV3-1/TRBV3-2,CASSLGLAGHSYNEQFF,TGTGCCAGCAGCCTGGGACTAGCGGGACACTCCTACAATGAGCAGTTCTTC
-,-,TRBJ2-1,TRBV5-4,CASSLGGPLGTDEQFF,TGTGCCAGCAGCTTGGGGGGCCCTCTGGGTACGGATGAGCAGTTCTTC
TRBD2,-,TRBJ2-5,TRBV4-1,CASSLTSGEETQYF,TGCGCCAGCAGCCTAACTAGCGGCGAAGAGACCCAGTACTTC
TRBD2,-,TRBJ2-3,TRBV2,CASTPGRTTDTQYF,TGTGCCAGCACTCCCGGGAGGACCACAGATACGCAGTATTTT
TRBD1,-,TRBJ1-1,TRBV12-5,CASGWGDREAFF,TGTGCTAGTGGTTGGGGGGACAGAGAAGCTTTCTTT
-,-,TRBJ2-3,TRBV10-1,CASSDRGKSDTQYF,TGCGCCAGCAGTGACCGCGGGAAGTCAGATACGCAGTATTTT
TRBD2,-,TRBJ2-3,TRBV2,CASSEGRTSGADTQYF,TGTGCCAGCAGTGAAGGAAGGACTAGCGGAGCAGATACGCAGTATTTT
-,once,TRBJ1-2,TRBV5-1,CASSLGTIYGYTF,TGCGCCAGCAGCTTAGGGACAATCTATGGCTACACCTTC
-,-,TRBJ1-2,TRBV18,CASSPLAGGGYTF,TGTGCCAGCTCACCCCTGGCAGGCGGGGGCTACACCTTC
-,-,TRBJ1-4,TRBV19,CASSIGAATNEKLFF,TGTGCCAGTAGTATAGGAGCTGCAACTAATGAAAAACTGTTTTTT
-,-,TRBJ1-5,TRBV18,CASSPSTPGSNQPQHF,TGTGCCAGCTCACCTTCGACCCCGGGTAGCAATCAGCCCCAGCATTTT
TRBD2,-,TRBJ2-1,TRBV10-3,CAIRAGLAGPNYNEQFF,TGTGCCATCAGGGCCGGACTAGCGGGACCTAATTACAATGAGCAGTTCTTC
-,-,TRBJ1-5,TRBV6-2/TRBV6-3,CASSFATSYQPQHF,TGTGCCAGCAGTTTCGCGACATCCTATCAGCCCCAGCATTTT
TRBD1,few,TRBJ1-4,TRBV6-6,CASRRTGGGEKLFF,TGTGCCAGCAGGCGTACAGGGGGCGGTGAAAAACTGTTTTTT
TRBD2,-,TRBJ2-2,TRBV30,CAWSGGLAGDTGELFF,TGTGCCTGGAGCGGCGGACTAGCGGGAGACACCGGGGAGCTGTTTTTT
-,-,TRBJ1-6,TRBV5-1,CASSLETGGSSYNSPLHF,TGCGCCAGCAGCTTGGAAACTGGGGGGAGCTCCTATAATTCACCCCTCCACTTT
-,-,TRBJ1-1,TRBV27,CAAASGSRAEAFF,TGTGCCGCAGCGTCGGGGTCAAGGGCCGAAGCTTTCTTT
TRBD2,-,TRBJ2-3,TRBV5-1,CASRLGLAFDTQYF,TGCGCCAGCAGACTGGGACTAGCTTTTGATACGCAGTATTTT
-,-,TRBJ1-2,TRBV12-3/TRBV12-4,CASMASNYGYTF,TGTGCCAGCATGGCCTCAAACTATGGCTACACCTTC
-,-,TRBJ1-1,TRBV5-5,CASLAFLNTEAFF,TGTGCCAGCTTAGCTTTCTTGAACACTGAAGCTTTCTTT
-,-,TRBJ1-5,TRBV28,CASSTPGGRQPQHF,TGTGCCAGCAGTACGCCCGGGGGAAGGCAGCCCCAGCATTTT
-,-,TRBJ1-1,TRBV3-1/TRBV3-2,CASSQGGNTEAFF,TGTGCCAGCAGCCAGGGGGGAAACACTGAAGCTTTCTTT
-,-,TRBJ1-1,TRBV7-9,CASSLLGQGPSEAFF,TGTGCCAGCAGCTTGCTAGGGCAGGGTCCCTCTGAAGCTTTCTTT
TRBD1,-,TRBJ1-2,TRBV7-9,CASSLGTGGADDGYTF,TGTGCCAGCAGCTTAGGGACAGGGGGGGCCGATGATGGCTACACCTTC
-,-,TRBJ2-5,TRBV5-1,CASSLEGGGPLETQYF,TGCGCCAGCAGCTTGGAAGGGGGAGGGCCGTTAGAGACCCAGTACTTC
-,-,TRBJ2-3,TRBV7-3,CASSSGGNPSTQYF,TGTGCCAGCAGCTCAGGAGGGAATCCCAGTACGCAGTATTTT